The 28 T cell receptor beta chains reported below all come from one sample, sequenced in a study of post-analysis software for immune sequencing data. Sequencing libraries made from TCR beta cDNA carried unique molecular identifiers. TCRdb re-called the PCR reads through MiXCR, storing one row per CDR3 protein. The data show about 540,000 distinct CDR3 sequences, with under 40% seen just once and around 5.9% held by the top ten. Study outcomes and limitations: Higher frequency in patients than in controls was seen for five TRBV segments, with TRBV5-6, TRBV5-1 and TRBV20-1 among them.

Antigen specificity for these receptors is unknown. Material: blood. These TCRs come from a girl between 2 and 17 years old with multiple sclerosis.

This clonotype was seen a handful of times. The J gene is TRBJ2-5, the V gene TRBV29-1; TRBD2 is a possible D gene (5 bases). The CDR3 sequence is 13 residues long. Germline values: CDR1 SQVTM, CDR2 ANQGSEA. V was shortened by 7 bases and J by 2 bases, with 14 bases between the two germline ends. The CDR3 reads CSAGGLIQETQYF. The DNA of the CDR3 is TGCAGCGCTGGCGGGCTGATTCAAGAGACCCAGTACTTC.

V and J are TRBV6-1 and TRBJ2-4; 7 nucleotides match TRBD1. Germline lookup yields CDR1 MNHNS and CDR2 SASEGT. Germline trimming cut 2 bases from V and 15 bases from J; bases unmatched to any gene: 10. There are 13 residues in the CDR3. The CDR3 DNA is TGTGCCAGCAGTGAAAGGTCAGGGACAGTTGGGTACTTC. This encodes CASSERSGTVGYF.

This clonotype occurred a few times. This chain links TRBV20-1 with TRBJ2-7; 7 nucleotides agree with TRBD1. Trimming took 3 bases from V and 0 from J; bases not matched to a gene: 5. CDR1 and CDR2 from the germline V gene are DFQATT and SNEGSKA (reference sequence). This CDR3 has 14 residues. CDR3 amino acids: CSASRQGSSYEQYF. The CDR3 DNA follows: TGCAGTGCTAGTCGACAGGGAAGCTCCTACGAGCAGTACTTC.

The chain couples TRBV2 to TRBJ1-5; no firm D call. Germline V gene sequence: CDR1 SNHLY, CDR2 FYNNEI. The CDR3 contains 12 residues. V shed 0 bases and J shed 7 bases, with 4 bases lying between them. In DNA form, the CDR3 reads TGTGCCAGCAGTGAAGCTCGACAGCCCCAGCATTTT. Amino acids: CASSEARQPQHF.

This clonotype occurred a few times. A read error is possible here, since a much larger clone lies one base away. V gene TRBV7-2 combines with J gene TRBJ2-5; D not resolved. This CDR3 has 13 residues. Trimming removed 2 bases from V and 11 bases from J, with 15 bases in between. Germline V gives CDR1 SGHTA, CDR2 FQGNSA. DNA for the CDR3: TGTGCCAGCAGCTTATCTTGGGCAAATGAGCAGTACTTC. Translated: CASSLSWANEQYF. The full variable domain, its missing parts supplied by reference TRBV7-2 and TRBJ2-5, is GAGVSQSPSNKVTEKGKDVELRCDPISGHTALYWYRQSLGQGLEFLIYFQGNSAPDKSGLPSDRFSAERTGGSVSTLTIQRTQQEDSAVYLCASSLSWANEQYFGPGTRLLVL.

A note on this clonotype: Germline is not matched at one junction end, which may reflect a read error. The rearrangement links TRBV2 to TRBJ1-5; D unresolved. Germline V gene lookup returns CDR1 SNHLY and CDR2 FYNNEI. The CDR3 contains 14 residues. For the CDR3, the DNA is TGTGCTAGCATAAGGAGGCCTCAAGATCAGCCCCAGCATTTT. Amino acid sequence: CASIRRPQDQPQHF.

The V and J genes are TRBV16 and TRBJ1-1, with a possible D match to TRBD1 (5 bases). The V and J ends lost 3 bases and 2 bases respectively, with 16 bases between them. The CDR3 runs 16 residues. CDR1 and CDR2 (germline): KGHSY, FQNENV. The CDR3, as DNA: TGTGCCAGCAGCCAGGCGGTGGGGCAGGGTAACACTGAAGCTTTCTTT. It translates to CASSQAVGQGNTEAFF. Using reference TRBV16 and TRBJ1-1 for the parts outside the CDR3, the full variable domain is GEEVAQTPKHLVRGEGQKAKLYCAPIKGHSYVFWYQQVLKNEFKFLISFQNENVFDETGMPKERFSAKCLPNSPCSLEIQATKLEDSAVYFCASSQAVGQGNTEAFFGQGTRLTVV.

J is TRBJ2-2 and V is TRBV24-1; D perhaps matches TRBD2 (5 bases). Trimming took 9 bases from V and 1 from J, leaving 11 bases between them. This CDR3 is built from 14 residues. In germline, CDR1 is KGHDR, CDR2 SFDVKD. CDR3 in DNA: TGTGCCACCGGGTCGGGGTGGAACACCGGGGAGCTGTTTTTT. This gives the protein CATGSGWNTGELFF.

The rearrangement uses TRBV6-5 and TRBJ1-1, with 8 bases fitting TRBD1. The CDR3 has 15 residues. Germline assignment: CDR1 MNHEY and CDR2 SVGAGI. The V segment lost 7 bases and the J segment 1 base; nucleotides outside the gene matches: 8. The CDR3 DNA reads TGTGCCAGCAAGATTCAGGGGGCGAAGAACACTGAAGCTTTCTTT. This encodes CASKIQGAKNTEAFF.

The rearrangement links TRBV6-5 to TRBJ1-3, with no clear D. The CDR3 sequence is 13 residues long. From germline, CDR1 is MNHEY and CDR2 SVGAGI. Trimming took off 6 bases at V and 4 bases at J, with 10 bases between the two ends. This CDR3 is CASSPGRGNTIYF. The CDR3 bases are TGTGCCAGCAGCCCGGGAAGAGGAAACACCATATATTTT.

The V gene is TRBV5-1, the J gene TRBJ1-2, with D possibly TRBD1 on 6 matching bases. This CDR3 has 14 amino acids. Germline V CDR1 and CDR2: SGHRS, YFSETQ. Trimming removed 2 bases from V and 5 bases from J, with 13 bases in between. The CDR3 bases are TGCGCCAGCAGCTTAAACAACAGGGCGTATGGCTACACCTTC. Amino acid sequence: CASSLNNRAYGYTF.

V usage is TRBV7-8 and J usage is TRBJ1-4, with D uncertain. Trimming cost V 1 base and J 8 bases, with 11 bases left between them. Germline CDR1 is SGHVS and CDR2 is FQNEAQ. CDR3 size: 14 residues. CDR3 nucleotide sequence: TGTGCCAGCAGCTTAGACAGATGGAGAGAAAAACTGTTTTTT. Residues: CASSLDRWREKLFF. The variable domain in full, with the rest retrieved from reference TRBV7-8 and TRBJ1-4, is GAGVSQSPRYKVAKRGQDVALRCDPISGHVSLFWYQQALGQGPEFLTYFQNEAQLDKSGLPSDRFFAERPEGSVSTLKIQRTQQEDSAVYLCASSLDRWREKLFFGSGTQLSVL.

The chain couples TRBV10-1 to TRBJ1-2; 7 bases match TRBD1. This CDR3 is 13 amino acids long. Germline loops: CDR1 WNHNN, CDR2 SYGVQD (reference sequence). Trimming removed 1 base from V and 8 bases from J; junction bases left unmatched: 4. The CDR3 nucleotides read TGCGCCAGCAGTGAGTTCACAGGGGACGGCTACACCTTC. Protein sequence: CASSEFTGDGYTF.

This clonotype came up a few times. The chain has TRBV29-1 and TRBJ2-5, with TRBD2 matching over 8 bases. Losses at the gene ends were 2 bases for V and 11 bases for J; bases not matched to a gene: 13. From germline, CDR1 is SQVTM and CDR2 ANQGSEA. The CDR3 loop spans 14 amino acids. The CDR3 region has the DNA TGCAGCGTTGAACCAGCGGGGGAGCTACGGCAGCAGTACTTC. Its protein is CSVEPAGELRQQYF.

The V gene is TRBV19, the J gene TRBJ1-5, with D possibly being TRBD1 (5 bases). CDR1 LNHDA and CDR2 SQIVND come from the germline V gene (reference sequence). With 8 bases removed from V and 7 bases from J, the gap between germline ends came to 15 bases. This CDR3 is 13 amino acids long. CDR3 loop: CASAGNRNQPQHF. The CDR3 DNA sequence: TGTGCCAGTGCAGGGAATCGTAACCAGCCCCAGCATTTT.

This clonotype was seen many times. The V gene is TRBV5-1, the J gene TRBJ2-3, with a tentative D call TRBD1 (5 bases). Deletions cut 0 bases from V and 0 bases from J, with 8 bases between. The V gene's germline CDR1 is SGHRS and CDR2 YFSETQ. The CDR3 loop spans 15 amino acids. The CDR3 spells CASSLEGISTDTQYF. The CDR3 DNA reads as TGCGCCAGCAGCTTGGAGGGGATTAGCACAGATACGCAGTATTTT.

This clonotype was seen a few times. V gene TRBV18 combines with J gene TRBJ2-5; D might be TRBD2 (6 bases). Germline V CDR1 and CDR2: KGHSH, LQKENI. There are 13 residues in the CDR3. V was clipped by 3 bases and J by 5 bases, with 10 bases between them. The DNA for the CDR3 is TGTGCCAGCTCACCTACTAGCAAGGAGACCCAGTACTTC. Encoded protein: CASSPTSKETQYF.

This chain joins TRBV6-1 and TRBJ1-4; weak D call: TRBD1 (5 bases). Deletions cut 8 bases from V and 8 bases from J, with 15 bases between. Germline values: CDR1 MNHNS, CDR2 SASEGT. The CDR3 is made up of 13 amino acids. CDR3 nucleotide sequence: TGTGCCAGCCGAACACAGGCAGTGGAAAAACTGTTTTTT. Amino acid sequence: CASRTQAVEKLFF.

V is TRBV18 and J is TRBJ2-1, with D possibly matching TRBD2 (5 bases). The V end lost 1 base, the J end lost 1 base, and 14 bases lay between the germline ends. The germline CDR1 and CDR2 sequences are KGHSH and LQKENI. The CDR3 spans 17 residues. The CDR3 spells CASSPRTGVGSYNEQFF. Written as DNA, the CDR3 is TGTGCCAGCTCACCACGGACCGGGGTAGGGTCCTACAATGAGCAGTTCTTC.

CDR3 sequence (DNA): TGTGCCAGCAGGAAAAGCGGGGGGCGAGACAATGAGCAGTTCTTC. This codes for CASRKSGGRDNEQFF. V is TRBV27 and J is TRBJ2-1; 9 positions match TRBD2. CDR1 is MNHEY and CDR2 is SMNVEV in the germline V gene (reference sequence). The CDR3 has 15 amino acids. V was clipped by 6 bases and J by 5 bases; unmatched bases: 8.

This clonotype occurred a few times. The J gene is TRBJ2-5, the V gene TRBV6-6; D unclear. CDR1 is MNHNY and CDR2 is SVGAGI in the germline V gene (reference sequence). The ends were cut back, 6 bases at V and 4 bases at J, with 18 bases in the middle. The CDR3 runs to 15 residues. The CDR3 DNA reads TGTGCCAGCAGCATGGGTATCCAGAAAGGAGAGACCCAGTACTTC. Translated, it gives CASSMGIQKGETQYF.

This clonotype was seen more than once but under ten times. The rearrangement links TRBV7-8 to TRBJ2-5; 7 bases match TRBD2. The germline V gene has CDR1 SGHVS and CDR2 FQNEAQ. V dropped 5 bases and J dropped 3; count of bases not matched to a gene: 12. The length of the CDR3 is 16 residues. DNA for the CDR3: TGTGCCAGCAGCCCAAACCGAGGACTAGGGGAAGAGACCCAGTACTTC. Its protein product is CASSPNRGLGEETQYF.

The DNA of the CDR3 is TGTGCCAGCAGCTTAGGGGGCTATCACTATGGCTACACCTTC. It translates to CASSLGGYHYGYTF. The chain employs TRBV7-2 and TRBJ1-2; possibly TRBD1 for D (5 bases). V lost 1 base and J 3 bases, leaving 9 bases between the germline ends. CDR1 is SGHTA and CDR2 is FQGNSA in the germline V gene. CDR3 size: 14 residues.

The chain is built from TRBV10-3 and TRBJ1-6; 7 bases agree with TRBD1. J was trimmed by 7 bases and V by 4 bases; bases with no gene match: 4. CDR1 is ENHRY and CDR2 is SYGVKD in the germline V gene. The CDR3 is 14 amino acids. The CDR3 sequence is CAISGDSNNSPLHF. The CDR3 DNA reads TGTGCCATCAGTGGGGACAGTAACAATTCACCCCTCCACTTT.

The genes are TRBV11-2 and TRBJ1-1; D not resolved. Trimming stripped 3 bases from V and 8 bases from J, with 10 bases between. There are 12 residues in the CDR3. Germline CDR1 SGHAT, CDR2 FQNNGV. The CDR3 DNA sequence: TGTGCCAGCAGCTTTGGGTACTTGGAAGCTTTCTTT. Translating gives CASSFGYLEAFF.

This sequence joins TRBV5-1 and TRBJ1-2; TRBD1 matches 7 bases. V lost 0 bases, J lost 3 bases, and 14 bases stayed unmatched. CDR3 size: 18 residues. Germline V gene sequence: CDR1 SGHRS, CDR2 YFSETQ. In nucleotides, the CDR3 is TGCGCCAGCAGCTTGGAAGAACCAGGGGGAGAGTTCGACTATGGCTACACCTTC. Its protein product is CASSLEEPGGEFDYGYTF. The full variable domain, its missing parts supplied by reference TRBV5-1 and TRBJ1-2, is KAGVTQTPRYLIKTRGQQVTLSCSPISGHRSVSWYQQTPGQGLQFLFEYFSETQRNKGNFPGRFSGRQFSNSRSEMNVSTLELGDSALYLCASSLEEPGGEFDYGYTFGSGTRLTVV.

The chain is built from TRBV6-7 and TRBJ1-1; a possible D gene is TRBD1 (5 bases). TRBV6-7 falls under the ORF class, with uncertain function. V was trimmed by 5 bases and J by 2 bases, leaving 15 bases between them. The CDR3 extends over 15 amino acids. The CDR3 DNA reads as TGTGCCAGCAGTGTACCGACAGAATTTAACACTGAAGCTTTCTTT. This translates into CASSVPTEFNTEAFF.

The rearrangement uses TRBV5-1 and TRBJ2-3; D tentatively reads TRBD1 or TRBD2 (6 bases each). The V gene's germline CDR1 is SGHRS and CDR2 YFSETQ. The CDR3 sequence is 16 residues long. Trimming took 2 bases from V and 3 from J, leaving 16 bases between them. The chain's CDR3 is CASSFGGQVGTDTQYF. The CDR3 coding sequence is TGCGCCAGCAGCTTTGGGGGGCAAGTGGGGACAGATACGCAGTATTTT. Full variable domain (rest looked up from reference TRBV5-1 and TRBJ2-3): KAGVTQTPRYLIKTRGQQVTLSCSPISGHRSVSWYQQTPGQGLQFLFEYFSETQRNKGNFPGRFSGRQFSNSRSEMNVSTLELGDSALYLCASSFGGQVGTDTQYFGPGTRLTVL.